This T cell receptor (beta chain) emerged from a study of T cells in localized non-small cell lung cancer. A note on this clone: The antigen remains unidentified.

Study-wide results and limits: The study found T cell clonality highest in uninvolved adjacent lung, above tumor. Adjacent lung held a median 57 of the top 100 tumor clones. Because sequencing included only one region (of the tumor), heterogeneity remains possible. An association was observed between higher blood T cell density and longer overall survival.

Some clones are missing from TCRdb's copy, which holds only in-frame ones; the method was immunoSEQ multiplex PCR. The table has under 70,000 clones, roughly 88% seen once. The V segment lost 4 bases and the J segment 0 bases; nucleotides outside the gene matches: 2. Germline lookup yields CDR1 SGHAT and CDR2 FQNNGV. This CDR3 has 14 residues. The receptor comes from a woman aged 40-70 years with stage I lung adenocarcinoma. This sequence joins TRBV11-2 and TRBJ2-7; 8 bases are shared with TRBD1. The sequences come from peripheral blood, collected before any cancer treatment. The CDR3 is CASSSGQDSYEQYF. The CDR3 DNA reads TGTGCCAGCAGCTCGGGACAGGACTCCTACGAGCAGTACTTC.